This is a list of T cell receptor beta chains from one sample in a study of cytomegalovirus exposure and HLA in healthy donors. Here immunoSEQ multiplex PCR was the method, and the copy in TCRdb shows in-frame clones only, minus some. The sample has roughly 150,000 clones, 60% to 80% seen once. The specimen sequenced was PBMCs. These TCRs come from a woman in her 40s in good health and CMV-seronegative. Both conserved end residues are part of each CDR3. The D gene is left open where the match is weak. Part of the rows lack a size; the others show once, few, many or a class for expanded clones.

TRBJ2-5,.,TRBV5-8,.,TGTGCCAGCAGCCCTGGGGCGCTTCGGGAGCAGTACTTC,CASSPGALREQYF
TRBJ2-2,.,TRBV5-1,.,TGCGCCAGCAGCTTGGTTGCGGGGGCAGACACCGGGGAGCTGTTTTTT,CASSLVAGADTGELFF
TRBJ1-1,.,TRBV11-2,.,TGTGCCAGCAGCTTAGAGGGGGGGTATGGAACTGAAGCTTTCTTT,CASSLEGGYGTEAFF
TRBJ2-7,TRBD2,TRBV7-2,.,TGTGCCAGCAGCCCGACTAGCGGGAGGCGCGAGCAGTACTTC,CASSPTSGRREQYF
TRBJ2-2,.,TRBV30,.,TGTGCCTGGAGTAGTAGCGACATCGGGGAGCTGTTTTTT,CAWSSSDIGELFF
TRBJ2-7,TRBD1,TRBV6-5,.,TGTGCCAGCAGAGTCGACAGGGTACAAACCTACGAGCAGTACTTC,CASRVDRVQTYEQYF
TRBJ2-7,.,TRBV15,.,TGTGCCACCAGCAGAGACCTCCGGGACTCCTACGAGCAGTACTTC,CATSRDLRDSYEQYF
TRBJ1-1,.,TRBV28,.,TGTGCCAGCAGACCCAGAGCGGGACAAGTACACTTGGAAGCTTTCTTT,CASRPRAGQVHLEAFF
TRBJ2-7,.,TRBV28,.,TGTGCCAGCAGTTTTTCTAGCTACGAGCAGTACTTC,CASSFSSYEQYF
TRBJ1-1,.,TRBV4-1,.,TGCGCCAGCACCTCAAGTGCAGGGAACACTGAAGCTTTCTTT,CASTSSAGNTEAFF
TRBJ2-1,.,TRBV7-3,.,TGTGCCAGCAGCTTAACCCTAGCTACGAATGAGCAGTTCTTC,CASSLTLATNEQFF
TRBJ2-2,TRBD2,TRBV5-1,.,TGCGCCAGCAGCTTGGCAGGCATACCACTAGCGGGAACCTACACCGGGGAGCTGTTTTTT,CASSLAGIPLAGTYTGELFF
TRBJ1-2,TRBD1,TRBV7-2,.,TGTGCCAGCAGCCCAGTGGGGACAGACTATGGCTACACCTTC,CASSPVGTDYGYTF
TRBJ1-5,TRBD1,TRBV28,.,TGTGCCAGCATAAAGGACAGGACCCAGCCCCAGCATTTT,CASIKDRTQPQHF
TRBJ1-2,.,TRBV7-9,.,TGTGCCAGCAGCTCCCGACAGGAAGTAGACTATGGCTACACCTTC,CASSSRQEVDYGYTF
TRBJ2-7,TRBD2,TRBV4-2,few,TGTGCCAGCAGCCCCCTATGGGGGGGAAGCCACGAGCAGTACTTC,CASSPLWGGSHEQYF
TRBJ2-7,TRBD1,TRBV28,.,TGTGCCAGCAGCCAAGGGACAGGTCCCTCCTACGAGCAGTACTTC,CASSQGTGPSYEQYF
TRBJ1-3,.,TRBV9,.,TGTGCCAGCAGCGTAGAGGGGGTTGGAAACACCATATATTTT,CASSVEGVGNTIYF
TRBJ2-7,TRBD1,TRBV7-9,.,TGTGCCAGCAGCCTCCGCAGGGGGAACGACCTTTCTTACGAGCAGTACTTC,CASSLRRGNDLSYEQYF
TRBJ1-5,.,TRBV5-6,.,TGTGCCAGCACCAAAATACAGGGCGACCAGCCCCAGCATTTT,CASTKIQGDQPQHF
TRBJ2-2,.,TRBV6-1,.,TGTGCCAGCAGTCAATACACCGGGGAGCTGTTTTTT,CASSQYTGELFF
TRBJ2-6,.,TRBV7-3,.,TGTGCCAGCAGCTTAAACGGGGTACGTGCTGGGGCCAACGTCCTGACTTTC,CASSLNGVRAGANVLTF
TRBJ2-4,.,TRBV6-4,.,TGTGCCGGTACCGAAAGGGGTATAGGCAAAAACATTCAGTACTTC,CAGTERGIGKNIQYF
TRBJ1-2,TRBD1,TRBV18,.,TGTGCCAGCTCAACGGGGACAGGGAGAAATGGCTACACCTTC,CASSTGTGRNGYTF
TRBJ1-2,.,TRBV7-2,.,TGTGCCAGCAGCCCCGGGGACTGGCGGAGCTGCACCTTC,CASSPGDWRSCTF
TRBJ1-1,.,TRBV19,.,TGTGCCAGTACCTACAGATTCGGTCTTGAGAACACTGAAGCTTTCTTT,CASTYRFGLENTEAFF
TRBJ1-1,.,TRBV6-5,.,TGTGCCAGCAGTTACTCAGGAGAGGGGGACACTGAAGCTTTCTTT,CASSYSGEGDTEAFF
TRBJ1-6,.,TRBV28,.,TGTGCCAGCGTGAAGCCTCTCTATAATTCACCCCTCCACTTT,CASVKPLYNSPLHF
TRBJ1-1,TRBD1,TRBV6-5,.,TGTGCCAGCAGCTTAACAGGGGTCGCTGAAGCTTTCTTT,CASSLTGVAEAFF
TRBJ2-7,.,TRBV29-1,few,TGCAGCGTCACCATTACATCCTACGAGCAGTACTTC,CSVTITSYEQYF
TRBJ2-2,.,TRBV21-1,.,TGTGCCAGCAGCAAAGATCTACCGAACACCGGGGAGCTGTTTTTT,CASSKDLPNTGELFF
TRBJ1-3,TRBD1,TRBV2,few,TGTGCCAGCAGGGGGGGAGGTGGGGACAGCCTATTCTCTGGAAACACCATATATTTT,CASRGGGGDSLFSGNTIYF
TRBJ1-6,.,TRBV11-1,.,TGTGCCAGCAGCTTAGCTGGTGACAGACGACCCCTCCACTTT,CASSLAGDRRPLHF
TRBJ2-5,.,TRBV7-2,.,TGTGCCAGCAGCCCACCCGGCCGAGGGGAGACCCAGTACTTC,CASSPPGRGETQYF
TRBJ2-2,.,TRBV4-3,once,TGCGCCAGCAGCCAGACAGATTACGAGGAGCTGTTTTTT,CASSQTDYEELFF
TRBJ1-3,.,TRBV7-9,few,TGTGCCAGCAGTTTAACCCTATCAGGGGCTGGAAACACCATATATTTT,CASSLTLSGAGNTIYF
TRBJ2-7,.,TRBV7-2,.,TGTGCCAGCAGCTTCGGGGTCAACTACGAGCAGTACTTC,CASSFGVNYEQYF
TRBJ1-3,.,TRBV5-1,once,TGCGCCAGCAGCTTGGCCGGGGACATCGGAAACACCATATATTTT,CASSLAGDIGNTIYF
TRBJ2-2,.,TRBV6-1,.,TGTGCCAGCAGTGATCTGGGACAAGGACACACCGGGGAGCTGTTTTTT,CASSDLGQGHTGELFF
TRBJ1-5,.,TRBV25-1,.,TGTGCCAGCAATCCCCCCCGTCAGCCCCAGCATTTT,CASNPPRQPQHF
TRBJ1-3,TRBD1,TRBV4-3,once,TGCGCCAGCAGCCCAGTCCGGACAGGGGCCTTCTCTGGAAACACCATATATTTT,CASSPVRTGAFSGNTIYF
TRBJ1-2,TRBD1,TRBV4-1,few,TGCGCCAGCAGCCAACCGGGACAGACTAACTATGGCTACACCTTC,CASSQPGQTNYGYTF
TRBJ2-7,.,TRBV4-2,once,TGTGCCAGCAGCCAGCCGGACAGCTTTCTTCCCTACGAGCAGTACTTC,CASSQPDSFLPYEQYF
TRBJ2-1,TRBD1,TRBV11-2,few,TGTGCCAGCAGCTCCCCCGTGGGGACAGGGTACAATGAGCAGTTCTTC,CASSSPVGTGYNEQFF
TRBJ2-7,TRBD2,TRBV6-5,.,TGTGCCAGCATCTCAGGACTAGCGGGGGGCGAGCAGTACTTC,CASISGLAGGEQYF
TRBJ2-7,TRBD1,TRBV11-2,.,TGTGCCAGCAGCTTGCTGGACAGGGGGGGAGAGCAGTACTTC,CASSLLDRGGEQYF
TRBJ1-1,.,TRBV28,.,TGTGCCAGCACCTACGGGGGTACTGAAGCTTTCTTT,CASTYGGTEAFF
TRBJ2-1,.,TRBV7-2,.,TGTGCCAGCAGCTTAGGACAGTACAATGAGCAGTTCTTC,CASSLGQYNEQFF
TRBJ2-3,TRBD1,TRBV6-1,.,TGTGCCAGCAGGCTGGGACAGGGGGGTACAGATACGCAGTATTTT,CASRLGQGGTDTQYF
TRBJ2-2,.,TRBV15,.,TGTGCCACCAGCAGACGTGGGGAGTCCGGGGAGCTGTTTTTT,CATSRRGESGELFF
TRBJ1-2,TRBD1,TRBV9,.,TGTGCCAGCAGCCCATGGGACAGGGAGAACTATGGCTACACCTTC,CASSPWDRENYGYTF
TRBJ2-1,.,TRBV9,.,TGTGCCAGCAGCGCCAACAGCAATGAGCAGTTCTTC,CASSANSNEQFF
TRBJ1-2,.,TRBV19,.,TGTGCCAGTAGTACAGGGCTCCATGGCTACACCTTC,CASSTGLHGYTF
TRBJ2-5,.,TRBV28,.,TGTGCCAGCAGTTTATCATTCGGGACAAGTCACAAGACCCAGTACTTC,CASSLSFGTSHKTQYF